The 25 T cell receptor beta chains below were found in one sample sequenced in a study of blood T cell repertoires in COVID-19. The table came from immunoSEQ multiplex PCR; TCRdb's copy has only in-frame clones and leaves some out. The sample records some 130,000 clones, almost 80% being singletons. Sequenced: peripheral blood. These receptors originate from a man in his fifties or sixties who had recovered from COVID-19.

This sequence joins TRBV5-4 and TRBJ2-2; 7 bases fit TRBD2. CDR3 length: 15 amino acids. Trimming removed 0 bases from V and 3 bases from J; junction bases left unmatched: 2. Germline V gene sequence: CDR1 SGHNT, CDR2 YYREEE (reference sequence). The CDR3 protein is CASSLGTRDTGELFF. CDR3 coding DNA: TGTGCCAGCAGCTTGGGGACTAGGGACACCGGGGAGCTGTTTTTT.

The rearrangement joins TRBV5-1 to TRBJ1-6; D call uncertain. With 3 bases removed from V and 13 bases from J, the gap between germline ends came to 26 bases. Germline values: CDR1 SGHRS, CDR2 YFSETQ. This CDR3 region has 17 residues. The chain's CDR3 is CASSSYVGADMVWPLHF. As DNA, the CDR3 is TGCGCCAGCAGCTCATACGTTGGCGCCGACATGGTTTGGCCCCTCCACTTT.

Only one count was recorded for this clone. CDR3 amino acids: CASSYSNRGDTEAFF. The CDR3 region has the DNA TGTGCCAGCAGTTACTCGAACAGGGGGGACACTGAAGCTTTCTTT. The V and J genes are TRBV6-5 and TRBJ1-1; 8 bases map to TRBD1. Trimming cost V 0 bases and J 3 bases; bases outside gene matches: 3. Germline V lookup: CDR1 MNHEY, CDR2 SVGAGI. This CDR3 is 15 amino acids long.

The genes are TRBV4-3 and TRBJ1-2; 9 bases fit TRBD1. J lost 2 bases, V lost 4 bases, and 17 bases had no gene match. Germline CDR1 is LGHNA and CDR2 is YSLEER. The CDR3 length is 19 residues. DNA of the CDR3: TGCGCCAGCAGCCTCACTGGGGCCAAGACAGGGGGAGTCAACTATGGCTACACCTTC. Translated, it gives CASSLTGAKTGGVNYGYTF.

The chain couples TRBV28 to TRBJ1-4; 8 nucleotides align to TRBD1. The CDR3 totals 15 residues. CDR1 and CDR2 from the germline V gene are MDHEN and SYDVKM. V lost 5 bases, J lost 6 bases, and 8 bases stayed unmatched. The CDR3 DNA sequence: TGTGCCAGCAGTCTTACGACAGGGGTAGATGAAAAACTGTTTTTT. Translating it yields CASSLTTGVDEKLFF.

The CDR3 DNA reads as TGTGCCAGCAGCCCTGGACTAGCGGGAATTAAAGAGACCCAGTACTTC. Translating gives CASSPGLAGIKETQYF. The chain has TRBV4-2 and TRBJ2-5, with 12 nucleotides matching TRBD2. CDR3 length: 16 residues. The trim removed 4 bases at V and 3 bases at J, leaving 6 bases unmatched. Germline CDR1 is LGHNA and CDR2 is YNFKEQ.

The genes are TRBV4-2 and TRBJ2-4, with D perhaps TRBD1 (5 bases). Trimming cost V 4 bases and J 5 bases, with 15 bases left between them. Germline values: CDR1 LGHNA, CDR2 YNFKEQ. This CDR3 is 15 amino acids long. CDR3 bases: TGTGCCAGCAGCCTCCAGGGCTTTGGAGAAAACATTCAGTACTTC. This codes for CASSLQGFGENIQYF.

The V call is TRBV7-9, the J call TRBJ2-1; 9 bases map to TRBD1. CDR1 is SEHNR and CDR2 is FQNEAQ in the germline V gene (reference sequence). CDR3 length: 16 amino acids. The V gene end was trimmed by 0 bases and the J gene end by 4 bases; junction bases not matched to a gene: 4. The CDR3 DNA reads TGTGCCAGCAGCTTAGCCAGACAGGGGGGGTACAATGAGCAGTTCTTC. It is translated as CASSLARQGGYNEQFF. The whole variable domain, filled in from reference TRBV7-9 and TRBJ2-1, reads DTGVSQNPRHKITKRGQNVTFRCDPISEHNRLYWYRQTLGQGPEFLTYFQNEAQLEKSRLLSDRFSAERPKGSFSTLEIQRTEQGDSAMYLCASSLARQGGYNEQFFGPGTRLTVL.

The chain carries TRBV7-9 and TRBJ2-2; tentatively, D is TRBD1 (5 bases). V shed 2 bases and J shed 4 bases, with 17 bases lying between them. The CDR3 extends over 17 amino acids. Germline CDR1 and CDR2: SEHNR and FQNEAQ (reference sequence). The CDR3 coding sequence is TGTGCCAGCAGCTTAAAAGGGCAGGGTGTGCGCACCGGGGAGCTGTTTTTT. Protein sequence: CASSLKGQGVRTGELFF. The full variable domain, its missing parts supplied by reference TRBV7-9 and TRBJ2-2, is DTGVSQNPRHKITKRGQNVTFRCDPISEHNRLYWYRQTLGQGPEFLTYFQNEAQLEKSRLLSDRFSAERPKGSFSTLEIQRTEQGDSAMYLCASSLKGQGVRTGELFFGEGSRLTVL.

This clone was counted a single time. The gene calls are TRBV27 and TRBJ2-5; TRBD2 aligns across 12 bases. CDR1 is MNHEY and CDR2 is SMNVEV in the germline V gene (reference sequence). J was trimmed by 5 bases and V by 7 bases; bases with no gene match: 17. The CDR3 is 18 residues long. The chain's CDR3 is CASTHPLTSGSSRETQYF. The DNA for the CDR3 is TGTGCCAGCACCCACCCCCTGACTAGCGGGAGCTCAAGGGAGACCCAGTACTTC.

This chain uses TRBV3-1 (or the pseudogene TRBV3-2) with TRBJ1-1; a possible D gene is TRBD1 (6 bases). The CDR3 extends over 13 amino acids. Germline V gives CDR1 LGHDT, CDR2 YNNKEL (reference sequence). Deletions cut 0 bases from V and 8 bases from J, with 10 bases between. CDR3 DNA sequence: TGTGCCAGCAGCCAAGAAACAGGGCGGGAAGCTTTCTTT. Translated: CASSQETGREAFF.

This CDR3 is CASSFQTTAYEQYF. As DNA, the CDR3 is TGTGCCAGCAGCTTCCAGACAACTGCCTACGAGCAGTACTTC. The chain couples TRBV11-1 to TRBJ2-7; D call uncertain. CDR1 is SGHAT and CDR2 is FQDESV in the germline V gene (reference sequence). This CDR3 is 14 amino acids long. The germline V and J ends were trimmed by 3 bases and 2 bases, with 11 bases remaining between them.

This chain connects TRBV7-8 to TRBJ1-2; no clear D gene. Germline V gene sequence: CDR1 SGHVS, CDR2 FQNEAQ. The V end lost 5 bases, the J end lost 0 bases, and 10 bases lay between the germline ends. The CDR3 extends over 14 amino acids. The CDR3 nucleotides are TGTGCCAGCAGCCCCCAGGAATCTAACTATGGCTACACCTTC. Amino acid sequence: CASSPQESNYGYTF.

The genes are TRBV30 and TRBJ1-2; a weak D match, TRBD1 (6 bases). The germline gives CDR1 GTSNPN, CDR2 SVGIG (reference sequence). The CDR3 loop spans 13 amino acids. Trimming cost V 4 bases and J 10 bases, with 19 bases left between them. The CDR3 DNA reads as TGTGCCTGGAACAAGGATGCAGGGGATGACTACACCTTC. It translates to CAWNKDAGDDYTF.

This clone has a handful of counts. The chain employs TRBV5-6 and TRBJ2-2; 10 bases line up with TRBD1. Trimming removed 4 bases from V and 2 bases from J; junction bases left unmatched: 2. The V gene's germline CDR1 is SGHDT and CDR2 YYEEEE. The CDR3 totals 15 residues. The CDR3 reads CASSPTGGNTGELFF. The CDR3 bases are TGTGCCAGCAGCCCGACAGGGGGCAACACCGGGGAGCTGTTTTTT.

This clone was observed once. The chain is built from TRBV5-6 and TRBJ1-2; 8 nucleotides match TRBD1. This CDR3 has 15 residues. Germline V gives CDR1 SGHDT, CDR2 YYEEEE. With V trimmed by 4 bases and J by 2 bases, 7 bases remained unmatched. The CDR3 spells CASSQVRTGNYGYTF. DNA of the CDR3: TGTGCCAGCAGCCAAGTAAGGACAGGGAACTATGGCTACACCTTC.

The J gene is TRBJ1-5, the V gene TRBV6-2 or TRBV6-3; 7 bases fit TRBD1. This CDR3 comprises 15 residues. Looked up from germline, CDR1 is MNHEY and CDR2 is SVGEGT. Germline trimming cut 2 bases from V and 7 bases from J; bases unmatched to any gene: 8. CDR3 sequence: CASSYNRGERQPQHF. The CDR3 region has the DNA TGTGCCAGCAGTTACAACAGGGGTGAAAGACAGCCCCAGCATTTT.

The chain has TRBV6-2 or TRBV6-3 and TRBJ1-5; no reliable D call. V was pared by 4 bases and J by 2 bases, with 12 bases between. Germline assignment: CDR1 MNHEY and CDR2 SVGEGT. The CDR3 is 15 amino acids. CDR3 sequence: CASSSLPGGNQPQHF. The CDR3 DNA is TGTGCCAGCAGTTCGCTGCCTGGAGGCAATCAGCCCCAGCATTTT.

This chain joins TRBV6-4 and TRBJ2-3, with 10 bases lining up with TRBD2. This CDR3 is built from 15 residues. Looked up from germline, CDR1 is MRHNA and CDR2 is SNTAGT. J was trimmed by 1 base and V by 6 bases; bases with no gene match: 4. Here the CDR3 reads CASSSSGGRTDTQYF. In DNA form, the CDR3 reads TGTGCCAGCAGCTCTAGCGGGGGCCGCACAGATACGCAGTATTTT.

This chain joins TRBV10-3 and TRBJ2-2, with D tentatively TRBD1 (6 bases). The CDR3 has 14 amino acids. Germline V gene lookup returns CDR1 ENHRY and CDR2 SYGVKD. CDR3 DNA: TGTGCAACCCAGGCGGCAGGGGTCACCGGGGAGCTGTTTTTT. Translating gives CATQAAGVTGELFF.

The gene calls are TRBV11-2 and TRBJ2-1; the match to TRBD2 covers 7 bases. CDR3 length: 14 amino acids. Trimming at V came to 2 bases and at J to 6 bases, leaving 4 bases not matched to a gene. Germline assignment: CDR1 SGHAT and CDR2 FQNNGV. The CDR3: CASSLRGVSNEQFF. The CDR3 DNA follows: TGTGCCAGCAGCTTACGGGGGGTCAGCAATGAGCAGTTCTTC.

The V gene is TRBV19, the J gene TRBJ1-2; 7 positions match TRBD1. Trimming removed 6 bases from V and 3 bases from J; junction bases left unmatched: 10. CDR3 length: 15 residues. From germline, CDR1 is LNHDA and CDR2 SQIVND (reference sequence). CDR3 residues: CASRGPLGGYYGYTF. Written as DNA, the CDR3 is TGTGCCAGTAGGGGCCCGTTAGGGGGCTACTATGGCTACACCTTC.

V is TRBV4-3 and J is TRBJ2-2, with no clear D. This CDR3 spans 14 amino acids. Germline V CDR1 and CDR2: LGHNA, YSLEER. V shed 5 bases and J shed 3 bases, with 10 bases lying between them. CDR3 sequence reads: CASSFGRDTGELFF. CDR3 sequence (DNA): TGCGCCAGCAGCTTCGGTCGGGACACCGGGGAGCTGTTTTTT.

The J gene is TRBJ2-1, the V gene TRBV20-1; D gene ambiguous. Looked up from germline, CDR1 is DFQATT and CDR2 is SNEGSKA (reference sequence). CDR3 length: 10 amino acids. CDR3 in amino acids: CSSSYNEQFF. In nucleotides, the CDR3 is TGCAGCTCGTCCTACAATGAGCAGTTCTTC.

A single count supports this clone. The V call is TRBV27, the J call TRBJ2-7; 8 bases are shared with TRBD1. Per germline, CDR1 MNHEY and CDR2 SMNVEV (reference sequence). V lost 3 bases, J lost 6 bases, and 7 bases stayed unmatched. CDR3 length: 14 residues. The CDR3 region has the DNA TGTGCCAGCAGTTTCCGAAGGACAGGGTCCGAGCAGTACTTC. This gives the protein CASSFRRTGSEQYF.